These 9 T cell receptor beta chains came from one sample sequenced in a study of blood T cell repertoires in COVID-19. The assay was immunoSEQ multiplex PCR, and TCRdb's table has in-frame clones only and misses some. The data contain some 270,000 clones, approximately 89% of them seen just once; the ten biggest clones take up around 2.8%. Sequencing was carried out using PBMCs or T cells enriched from blood (not recorded which). All receptors come from a man aged 35 to 55 who had been exposed to COVID-19.

CDR3 region: CASSSTSGSTDTQYF. The CDR3 DNA follows: TGTGCCAGCAGTTCCACTAGCGGGAGCACAGATACGCAGTATTTT. The rearrangement links TRBV28 to TRBJ2-3, with 9 bases that match TRBD2. This CDR3 spans 15 amino acids. Germline V lookup: CDR1 MDHEN, CDR2 SYDVKM. The trim removed 4 bases at V and 0 bases at J, leaving 2 bases unmatched.

In its sample, this clone was seen once. V gene TRBV29-1 combines with J gene TRBJ1-2, with a weak D call TRBD1 (5 bases). There are 15 residues in the CDR3. The V gene's germline CDR1 is SQVTM and CDR2 ANQGSEA. V lost 6 bases and J lost 3, with 20 bases in between. The CDR3 region has the DNA TGCAGCGTCTTGGCGACCGGGCAGGGATACTATGGCTACACCTTC. Amino acid sequence: CSVLATGQGYYGYTF.

The chain links TRBV28 to TRBJ1-1, with D uncertain. The CDR3 is 14 residues long. Trimming pared 2 bases from V and 1 base from J, leaving 8 bases between. CDR1 MDHEN and CDR2 SYDVKM come from the germline V gene. DNA of the CDR3: TGTGCCAGCAGTTTAACCTTCGGGAACACTGAAGCTTTCTTT. It encodes CASSLTFGNTEAFF.

The chain joins TRBV28 to TRBJ2-7; D gene unclear. CDR3 length: 11 residues. Germline V CDR1 and CDR2: MDHEN, SYDVKM. The V end was cut by 4 bases, the J end by 9 bases, with 10 bases between. Written as DNA, the CDR3 is TGTGCCAGCAGTTACCCTAATGGGCAGTACTTC. The encoded protein is CASSYPNGQYF.

The chain links TRBV5-6 to TRBJ2-7; D perhaps matches TRBD2 (5 bases). Between the trimmed V and J ends, which lost 4 bases and 3 bases, there was a span of 11 bases. The germline V gene encodes CDR1 SGHDT and CDR2 YYEEEE. The CDR3 length is 13 residues. CDR3 in amino acids: CASSLRRSYEQYF. CDR3 in DNA: TGTGCCAGCAGCCTCAGGAGGAGCTACGAGCAGTACTTC. The full variable domain, its missing parts supplied by reference TRBV5-6 and TRBJ2-7, is DAGVTQSPTHLIKTRGQQVTLRCSPKSGHDTVSWYQQALGQGPQFIFQYYEEEERQRGNFPDRFSGHQFPNYSSELNVNALLLGDSALYLCASSLRRSYEQYFGPGTRLTVT.

The chain combines TRBV5-6 with TRBJ1-1, with D tentatively TRBD1 (5 bases). The germline V gene encodes CDR1 SGHDT and CDR2 YYEEEE. The ends were cut back, 4 bases at V and 2 bases at J, with 15 bases in the middle. The CDR3 runs 15 residues. The DNA of the CDR3 is TGTGCCAGCAGCAGCGTCGGACACCTCAACACTGAAGCTTTCTTT. The encoded protein is CASSSVGHLNTEAFF.

This chain uses TRBV9 with TRBJ1-2; 12 bases are a match to TRBD1. The V segment lost 3 bases and the J segment 5 bases; nucleotides outside the gene matches: 14. This CDR3 has 18 amino acids. The V gene's germline CDR1 is SGDLS and CDR2 YYNGEE. The CDR3 region is CASSGTSWGQGALYGYTF. Written as DNA, the CDR3 is TGTGCCAGCAGCGGAACCTCTTGGGGACAGGGGGCTCTGTATGGCTACACCTTC.

The gene calls are TRBV30 and TRBJ2-3; D gene ambiguous. Trimming removed 4 bases at V and 7 bases at J, with 18 bases between. There are 14 residues in the CDR3. Per the germline V gene, CDR1 is GTSNPN and CDR2 is SVGIG (reference sequence). Here the CDR3 DNA reads TGTGCCTGGACCCACCTCCAAGAACTAAATACGCAGTATTTT. Translated, it gives CAWTHLQELNTQYF.

The gene calls are TRBV4-1 and TRBJ2-7, with D maybe TRBD2 (5 bases). Germline V gene lookup returns CDR1 MGHRA and CDR2 YSYEKL. The CDR3 consists of 15 residues. Trimming removed 0 bases from V and 1 base from J, with 10 bases in between. CDR3 region: CASSQEPSYSYEQYF. Here the CDR3 DNA reads TGCGCCAGCAGCCAAGAACCTAGCTATTCCTACGAGCAGTACTTC.